The 17 T cell receptor beta chains reported below all come from one sample, sequenced in a study of T-cell memory formation after mild COVID-19. TCRdb passed the 5' RACE reads through MiXCR, listing each CDR3 protein once. Of about 360,000 distinct CDR3 sequences listed, about 15% are singletons. Sequencing was carried out using PBMCs or a T cell subset sorted from them (not recorded which). The source of these receptors is a man between 18 and 35 years old who had mild COVID-19 (a few samples of this study predate the infection). Cell type and time point are not known.

This clonotype has ten or more counts. The rearrangement links TRBV5-6 to TRBJ1-1; 9 bases fit TRBD1. Germline V lookup: CDR1 SGHDT, CDR2 YYEEEE. This CDR3 spans 13 amino acids. Germline trimming cut 3 bases from V and 4 bases from J; bases unmatched to any gene: 1. The CDR3: CASSWGQGTEAFF. In nucleotides, the CDR3 is TGTGCCAGCAGCTGGGGACAGGGCACTGAAGCTTTCTTT.

J is TRBJ2-3 and V is TRBV12-3 or TRBV12-4, with D tentatively TRBD1 (6 bases). V was cut by 6 bases and J by 2 bases, with 15 bases left in between. The CDR3 contains 15 residues. The CDR3 region has the DNA TGTGCCAGCAGCAGGGGACAACCACCCACAGATACGCAGTATTTT. This translates into CASSRGQPPTDTQYF.

The sample holds many counts of this clonotype. The V and J genes are TRBV20-1 and TRBJ1-6; 8 bases agree with TRBD1. Looked up from germline, CDR1 is DFQATT and CDR2 is SNEGSKA (reference sequence). CDR3 length: 12 residues. V gave up 5 bases and J gave up 10 bases; unmatched junction bases: 4. CDR3 sequence (DNA): TGCAGTGCTCGACAGGGGATCTCACCCCTCCACTTT. Translating gives CSARQGISPLHF.

The sample holds a few counts of this clonotype. The chain links TRBV20-1 to TRBJ1-2; possible D gene TRBD1, 6 bases. Germline CDR1 and CDR2: DFQATT and SNEGSKA (reference sequence). This CDR3 has 13 residues. The germline V and J ends were trimmed by 5 bases and 4 bases, with 14 bases remaining between them. CDR3 coding DNA: TGCAGTGCTGGACAGACAATTGGCTATGGCTACACCTTC. It is translated as CSAGQTIGYGYTF.

The chain uses TRBV6-2 or TRBV6-3 and TRBJ1-1; D not certain. This CDR3 is 11 amino acids long. Trimming left V 5 bases short and J 4 bases short, with 5 bases between. In germline, CDR1 is MNHEY, CDR2 SVGEGT. The CDR3 coding sequence is TGTGCCAGCAGTCAAACCACTGAAGCTTTCTTT. Protein sequence: CASSQTTEAFF.

This clonotype was counted between two and nine times. This chain links TRBV20-1 with TRBJ2-1, with TRBD2 identical over 7 bases. Losses at the gene ends were 6 bases for V and 3 bases for J; bases not matched to a gene: 8. The germline V gene has CDR1 DFQATT and CDR2 SNEGSKA (reference sequence). This CDR3 region has 14 residues. The CDR3: CSALGTTFYNEQFF. The CDR3 DNA follows: TGCAGTGCGCTAGGGACTACCTTCTACAATGAGCAGTTCTTC.

The sample holds a few counts of this clonotype. The V and J genes are TRBV7-6 and TRBJ2-3, with 8 bases identical to TRBD2. The V gene end was trimmed by 0 bases and the J gene end by 4 bases; junction bases not matched to a gene: 18. The CDR3 runs 20 residues. Germline V gene data show CDR1 as SGHVS and CDR2 as FNYEAQ. As DNA, the CDR3 is TGTGCCAGCAGCTTAGCGAGTAGCGGGGTAGGATCGATTCTAGCAGATACGCAGTATTTT. It is translated as CASSLASSGVGSILADTQYF.

This rearrangement joins TRBV4-2 to TRBJ2-6; 7 positions agree with TRBD1. CDR1 LGHNA and CDR2 YNFKEQ come from the germline V gene. J gave up 1 base and V 1 base, and 4 bases lay outside the gene matches. The CDR3 contains 17 residues. CDR3 protein: CASSQVRQGSGANVLTF. The CDR3 nucleotides read TGTGCCAGCAGCCAAGTCCGACAGGGTTCTGGGGCCAACGTCCTGACTTTC.

This clonotype was counted ten times or more. The V and J genes are TRBV11-2 and TRBJ2-7; maybe TRBD1 (6 bases). CDR1 and CDR2 from the germline V gene are SGHAT and FQNNGV. This CDR3 spans 13 amino acids. The V gene lost 1 base and the J gene lost 7 bases, with 11 bases spanning the gap. This chain's CDR3 is CASSLVGGEEQYV. CDR3 in DNA: TGTGCCAGCAGCTTAGTTGGGGGCGAAGAGCAGTACGTC.

The chain's CDR3 is CASSSPRTRRWETQYF. The CDR3 nucleotides are TGTGCCAGCAGCTCCCCGAGGACTAGAAGATGGGAGACCCAGTACTTC. V usage is TRBV5-6 and J usage is TRBJ2-5, with 7 bases matching TRBD2. The CDR3 is 16 amino acids. V gave up 3 bases and J gave up 5 bases; unmatched junction bases: 13. Germline V CDR1 and CDR2: SGHDT, YYEEEE. The full variable domain, its missing parts supplied by reference TRBV5-6 and TRBJ2-5, is DAGVTQSPTHLIKTRGQQVTLRCSPKSGHDTVSWYQQALGQGPQFIFQYYEEEERQRGNFPDRFSGHQFPNYSSELNVNALLLGDSALYLCASSSPRTRRWETQYFGPGTRLLVL.

This clonotype was detected only a few times. The V gene is TRBV6-5, the J gene TRBJ2-3, with D tentatively TRBD1 or TRBD2 (6 bases each). Germline lookup yields CDR1 MNHEY and CDR2 SVGAGI. Trimming took 2 bases from V and 4 from J, leaving 10 bases between them. The CDR3 contains 14 residues. CDR3 nucleotide sequence: TGTGCCAGCAGTTACGAGGGGGAGGCAGATACGCAGTATTTT. Translation gives CASSYEGEADTQYF.

The V call is TRBV5-6, the J call TRBJ2-5, with no clear D. Germline V gene sequence: CDR1 SGHDT, CDR2 YYEEEE. There are 16 residues in the CDR3. Trimming took 0 bases from V and 2 from J, leaving 14 bases between them. The CDR3 sequence: CASSLEWGAFQETQYF. As DNA, the CDR3 is TGTGCCAGCAGCTTGGAATGGGGTGCCTTTCAAGAGACCCAGTACTTC.

This clonotype was counted a few times. V usage is TRBV7-9 and J usage is TRBJ2-3; 7 nucleotides line up with TRBD1. The CDR3 covers 14 residues. Germline values: CDR1 SEHNR, CDR2 FQNEAQ (reference sequence). Germline trimming cut 5 bases from V and 8 bases from J; bases unmatched to any gene: 10. CDR3 nucleotides: TGTGCCAGCAGCCGCCGACAGGGACCCGTTACGCAGTATTTT. Protein: CASSRRQGPVTQYF. Full variable domain (outside the CDR3, taken from reference TRBV7-9 and TRBJ2-3): DTGVSQNPRHKITKRGQNVTFRCDPISEHNRLYWYRQTLGQGPEFLTYFQNEAQLEKSRLLSDRFSAERPKGSFSTLEIQRTEQGDSAMYLCASSRRQGPVTQYFGPGTRLTVL.

Ten or more counts support this clonotype. The chain links TRBV12-3 or TRBV12-4 to TRBJ1-1; maybe TRBD1 (6 bases). Trimming shortened V by 5 bases and J by 4 bases, and 14 bases separated the two germline ends. The CDR3 consists of 14 residues. The CDR3 region is CASSLLGGLTEAFF. The CDR3 nucleotides are TGTGCCAGCAGTCTACTGGGGGGGCTCACTGAAGCTTTCTTT.

This clonotype was seen a handful of times. This rearrangement joins TRBV6-2 or TRBV6-3 to TRBJ2-7, with D unclear. The germline V and J ends were trimmed by 5 bases and 3 bases, with 8 bases remaining between them. Per germline, CDR1 MNHEY and CDR2 SVGEGT. The CDR3 covers 12 residues. The CDR3 bases are TGTGCCAGCAGTAGGATCCTCTACGAGCAGTACTTC. This codes for CASSRILYEQYF.

This sequence joins TRBV29-1 and TRBJ2-1; D not certain. CDR3 length: 15 amino acids. Trimming took 0 bases from V and 3 from J, leaving 12 bases between them. The germline gives CDR1 SQVTM, CDR2 ANQGSEA. The CDR3 spells CSVEDGVVGYNEQFF. The CDR3 region has the DNA TGCAGCGTTGAAGATGGAGTTGTGGGCTACAATGAGCAGTTCTTC.

This clonotype was recorded at least ten times. This chain uses TRBV7-2 with TRBJ2-1; D assignment may be TRBD1 or TRBD2 (5 bases each). Looked up from germline, CDR1 is SGHTA and CDR2 is FQGNSA. The ends were cut back, 5 bases at V and 1 base at J, with 12 bases in the middle. The CDR3 has 15 amino acids. CDR3 sequence: CASSIGTVSYNEQFF. CDR3 nucleotide sequence: TGTGCCAGCAGCATCGGGACGGTTTCCTACAATGAGCAGTTCTTC.